This TCR beta chain stems from a study of blood T cell repertoires in COVID-19. Whole-study context: Nucleic acid was either cDNA or gDNA, and it came from T cells, B-cell-depleted T cells, or PBMCs.

The protocol was immunoSEQ multiplex PCR, while the TCRdb copy is restricted to in-frame clones and leaves out a portion. Among 140,000 to 150,000 clones, roughly 80% were seen once, and the ten largest hold more than 7%. Trimming removed 0 bases from V and 9 bases from J; junction bases left unmatched: 2. Germline V lookup: CDR1 SGDLS, CDR2 YYNGEE. The CDR3 has 13 amino acids. This TCR was recovered from a human donor with acute or convalescent COVID-19. The donor label of this sample is uncertain. The sequenced sample was peripheral blood. The rearrangement links TRBV9 to TRBJ2-4, with TRBD1 matching over 8 bases. The CDR3 is CASSVEDRGIQYF. The CDR3 DNA reads TGTGCCAGCAGCGTAGAAGACAGGGGCATTCAGTACTTC.